Each of the 7 T cell receptor beta chains below was sequenced from the same sample in a study of blood T cell repertoires in COVID-19. Libraries were prepared by immunoSEQ multiplex PCR; TCRdb keeps only in-frame clonotypes and omits some of them. The sample includes over 25,000 clones, over 80% seen only once; the top ten take 67%. The sequenced sample consisted of peripheral blood. All receptors derive from a man between 65 and 80 years old with acute or convalescent COVID-19.

This clone was counted between two and nine times. This chain links TRBV4-1 with TRBJ2-7; 9 bases line up with TRBD1. The CDR3 spans 17 residues. CDR1 and CDR2 (germline): MGHRA, YSYEKL. V lost 4 bases and J lost 5; bases outside the gene matches: 15. The CDR3 DNA sequence: TGCGCCAGCAGCCTCATTCCCGGTGGGACAGGGCTCAACGAGCAGTACTTC. Encoded protein: CASSLIPGGTGLNEQYF.

V gene TRBV27 combines with J gene TRBJ2-5; D possibly corresponds to TRBD1 (5 bases). Germline lookup yields CDR1 MNHEY and CDR2 SMNVEV (reference sequence). V was shortened by 5 bases and J by 1 base, with 8 bases between the two germline ends. The CDR3 loop spans 13 amino acids. CDR3 nucleotide sequence: TGTGCCAGCAGTCACGACAGCCAAGAGACCCAGTACTTC. Its protein is CASSHDSQETQYF.

This clone was seen a single time. The V gene is TRBV19, the J gene TRBJ1-1; the D is unclear. This CDR3 region has 14 residues. The V end lost 1 base, the J end lost 3 bases, and 9 bases lay between the germline ends. Germline CDR1 reads LNHDA; CDR2 reads SQIVND (reference sequence). The CDR3 DNA follows: TGTGCCAGTAGTATAGTGACAAGCTACACTGAAGCTTTCTTT. This translates into CASSIVTSYTEAFF.

The J gene is TRBJ2-7, the V gene TRBV9; no clear D. The CDR3 extends over 14 amino acids. From germline, CDR1 is SGDLS and CDR2 YYNGEE. The V and J ends lost 4 bases and 0 bases respectively, with 11 bases between them. In DNA, the CDR3 is TGTGCCAGCAGCCCCGGTTTTCTCTCCTACGAGCAGTACTTC. It is translated as CASSPGFLSYEQYF.

V is TRBV6-6 and J is TRBJ1-5; D is unresolved. V dropped 6 bases and J dropped 2 bases, with 17 bases sitting between them. CDR3 length equals 16 residues. Germline V gives CDR1 MNHNY, CDR2 SVGAGI (reference sequence). In nucleotides, the CDR3 is TGTGCCAGCAGACCCTCGATCGGTCGCGGCAATCAGCCCCAGCATTTT. Protein sequence: CASRPSIGRGNQPQHF.

The genes are TRBV30 and TRBJ2-7, with a possible D match to TRBD2 (6 bases). V was cut by 0 bases and J by 2 bases, with 14 bases left in between. CDR3 length: 15 residues. Germline values: CDR1 GTSNPN, CDR2 SVGIG (reference sequence). The CDR3 bases are TGTGCCTGGAGTGTATCCCGGGACTTTGCCTACGAGCAGTACTTC. Residues: CAWSVSRDFAYEQYF.

The V gene is TRBV30, the J gene TRBJ2-2, with 8 positions matching TRBD2. CDR1 and CDR2 (germline): GTSNPN, SVGIG (reference sequence). The CDR3 is 17 residues long. V dropped 5 bases and J dropped 6; count of bases not matched to a gene: 17. The CDR3 loop is CAWGVGYGTSWAGELFF. CDR3 coding DNA: TGTGCCTGGGGAGTCGGCTACGGGACTAGTTGGGCCGGGGAGCTGTTTTTT.